The present entry profiles one T cell receptor (beta chain) with its context. This could be a read error, since a much larger clone is one nucleotide away. This specimen comes from a study of T cells in Graves' hyperthyroidism and ophthalmopathy. The investigators amplified TCR beta CDR3 regions from RNA transcripts. Researchers ran a first-round RT-PCR on the TCR CDR3 using the HTBI primer set. TCRdb processed the multiplex PCR reads anew with MiXCR; each CDR3 protein has one entry. The data hold about 580,000 distinct CDR3 sequences, with approximately 44% observed a single time. Sequenced: peripheral blood or thyroid tissue (not recorded which). The receptor comes from a woman between 18 and 29 years old with Graves' hyperthyroidism.

Here the CDR3 reads CASNLGQLVYEQYF. For the CDR3, the DNA is TGCGCCAGCAACTTGGGGCAGTTGGTCTACGAGCAGTACTTC. V usage is TRBV7-9 and J usage is TRBJ2-7, with a weak D call TRBD1 (5 bases). CDR1 is SEHNR, CDR2 FQNEAQ, per germline (reference sequence). This CDR3 is built from 14 residues.